This T cell receptor beta chain is from a study of OX40 agonist ivuxolimab in advanced cancers. Regarding the study as a whole: Dosing at 0.1 to 3.0 mg/kg was accompanied by clonal expansion of CD4+ and CD8+ blood T cells by week 6.

The method was immunoSEQ multiplex PCR; TCRdb's version includes in-frame clones alone and lacks a portion of them. The sample yields around 16,000 clones, around nine tenths seen once. This clone was detected only once. What it recognizes is unknown. The clonotype was recovered from an adult with an advanced solid tumor such as melanoma, head and neck, liver or kidney cancer. The sample here was CD4+ or CD8+ T cells sorted from blood, taken in a trial of the OX40 agonist ivuxolimab.

CDR3 DNA: TGTGCCAGTAGCCACAGGGCCACGAACACCGGGGAGCTGTTTTTT. It is translated as CASSHRATNTGELFF. The genes are TRBV19 and TRBJ2-2; a weak D match, TRBD1 (6 bases). Trimming cost V 6 bases and J 0 bases, with 11 bases left between them. The length of the CDR3 is 15 residues. CDR1 and CDR2 (germline): LNHDA, SQIVND (reference sequence).